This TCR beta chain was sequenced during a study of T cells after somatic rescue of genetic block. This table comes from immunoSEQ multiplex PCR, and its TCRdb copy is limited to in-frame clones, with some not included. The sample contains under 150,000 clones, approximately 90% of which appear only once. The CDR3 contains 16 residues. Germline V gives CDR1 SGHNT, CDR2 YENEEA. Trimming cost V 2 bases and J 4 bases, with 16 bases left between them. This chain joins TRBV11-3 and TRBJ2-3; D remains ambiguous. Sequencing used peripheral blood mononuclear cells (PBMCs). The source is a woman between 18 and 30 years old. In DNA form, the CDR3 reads TGTGCCAGCAGCTTACCCCCGCCGCGAGAACCAGATACGCAGTATTTT. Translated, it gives CASSLPPPREPDTQYF.